These T cell receptor beta chains were read from a single sample in a study of control samples from healthy donors and cancer patients. Produced via immunoSEQ multiplex PCR; TCRdb's table is partial and in-frame only. The sample contains 95,000 to 150,000 clones, around 87% of which appear only once. Sequencing was carried out using blood. All receptors derive from a man between 60 and 70 years old in good health. The CDR3 runs from the conserved cysteine through the conserved F or W. The D gene is left open where the match is weak. Not every row has a clone size; where given, it reads once, few, many or a size class.

cdr3_length: 15; j_call: TRBJ1-6; d_call: TRBD1; v_call: TRBV7-9; clone_size: .; cdr3_nt: TGTGCCAGCAGCTTGACAGGGGCCGGTAATTCACCCCTCCACTTT; cdr3_aa: CASSLTGAGNSPLHF
cdr3_length: 13; j_call: TRBJ2-5; d_call: .; v_call: TRBV3-1/TRBV3-2; clone_size: .; cdr3_nt: TGTGCCAGCGAGGGAACGTACCAAGAGACCCAGTACTTC; cdr3_aa: CASEGTYQETQYF
cdr3_length: 13; j_call: TRBJ1-4; d_call: .; v_call: TRBV6-1; clone_size: .; cdr3_nt: TGTGCCAGCAGTGAGGCCAGTCGGTGGCCCCTGTTTTTT; cdr3_aa: CASSEASRWPLFF
cdr3_length: 15; j_call: TRBJ2-2; d_call: TRBD2; v_call: TRBV7-9; clone_size: .; cdr3_nt: TGTGCCAGCAGCTCTGGGGGGGCGAACACCGGGGAGCTGTTTTTT; cdr3_aa: CASSSGGANTGELFF
cdr3_length: 16; j_call: TRBJ1-1; d_call: .; v_call: TRBV6-5; clone_size: .; cdr3_nt: TGTGCCAGCAGTTACATCCCGGTGGGGCAGGACACTGAAGCTTTCTTT; cdr3_aa: CASSYIPVGQDTEAFF
cdr3_length: 16; j_call: TRBJ2-7; d_call: TRBD1; v_call: TRBV25-1; clone_size: once; cdr3_nt: TGTGCCAGCAGTGAATTTTCTCCGGGACAGGGGGGCGAGCAGTACTTC; cdr3_aa: CASSEFSPGQGGEQYF
cdr3_length: 13; j_call: TRBJ1-1; d_call: .; v_call: TRBV18; clone_size: once; cdr3_nt: TGTGCCAGCTCACCGTTCGAGGAGACCCAGAGGATCTTT; cdr3_aa: CASSPFEETQRIF
cdr3_length: 17; j_call: TRBJ1-5; d_call: .; v_call: TRBV5-6; clone_size: .; cdr3_nt: TGTGCCCGCAGCTTGGCCGGGGGGGAAGGCTTAGATCAGCCCCAGCATTTT; cdr3_aa: CARSLAGGEGLDQPQHF
cdr3_length: 13; j_call: TRBJ2-5; d_call: .; v_call: TRBV5-1; clone_size: .; cdr3_nt: TGCGCCAGCAGCGCGACAGTACAAGAGACCCAGTACTTC; cdr3_aa: CASSATVQETQYF
cdr3_length: 13; j_call: TRBJ1-5; d_call: .; v_call: TRBV10-1; clone_size: .; cdr3_nt: TGCGCCAGCAGTGAGGGGGCAGCGCAGCCCCAGCATTTT; cdr3_aa: CASSEGAAQPQHF
cdr3_length: 13; j_call: TRBJ2-7; d_call: TRBD1; v_call: TRBV9; clone_size: .; cdr3_nt: TGTGCCAGCAGCCCACAGGGGGCCTACGAGCAGTACTTC; cdr3_aa: CASSPQGAYEQYF
cdr3_length: 14; j_call: TRBJ1-4; d_call: .; v_call: TRBV2; clone_size: .; cdr3_nt: TGTGCCAGCAGTGCAACAGTGACTAATGAAAAACTGTTTTTT; cdr3_aa: CASSATVTNEKLFF
cdr3_length: 13; j_call: TRBJ2-7; d_call: .; v_call: TRBV27; clone_size: .; cdr3_nt: TGTGCCAGCAGTTTGGGGGGACCCTACGAGCAGTACTTC; cdr3_aa: CASSLGGPYEQYF
cdr3_length: 16; j_call: TRBJ2-5; d_call: TRBD2; v_call: TRBV6-5; clone_size: many; cdr3_nt: TGTGCCAGCAGTTACTCGAAAGCTAGCGGGGCAGGGACCCAGTACTTC; cdr3_aa: CASSYSKASGAGTQYF
cdr3_length: 17; j_call: TRBJ2-1; d_call: TRBD2; v_call: TRBV15; clone_size: .; cdr3_nt: TGTGCCACCAGCAGAGGGACTAGCGGGGGCCTTAAAAATGAGCAGTTCTTC; cdr3_aa: CATSRGTSGGLKNEQFF
cdr3_length: 14; j_call: TRBJ1-2; d_call: .; v_call: TRBV28; clone_size: .; cdr3_nt: TGTGCCAGCAGCCGGCTTGCAGGGACCAATGGCTACACCTTC; cdr3_aa: CASSRLAGTNGYTF
cdr3_length: 13; j_call: TRBJ2-7; d_call: TRBD1; v_call: TRBV28; clone_size: .; cdr3_nt: TGTGCCAGCACCCCAGGGGGCGGCTACGAGCAGTACTTC; cdr3_aa: CASTPGGGYEQYF
cdr3_length: 14; j_call: TRBJ1-2; d_call: TRBD1; v_call: TRBV6-5; clone_size: .; cdr3_nt: TGTGCCAGCAGTTCCAGGGGGCGTACGAAACGCTACACCTTC; cdr3_aa: CASSSRGRTKRYTF
cdr3_length: 15; j_call: TRBJ2-2; d_call: .; v_call: TRBV18; clone_size: .; cdr3_nt: TGTGCCAGCTCACCACAGGGGCAAGGGGCGCGTGAGCTGTTTTTT; cdr3_aa: CASSPQGQGARELFF
cdr3_length: 17; j_call: TRBJ2-3; d_call: .; v_call: TRBV18; clone_size: .; cdr3_nt: TGTGCCAGCTCTCTCAACCCCGCGGTTTCTGGCACAGATACGCAGTATTTT; cdr3_aa: CASSLNPAVSGTDTQYF
cdr3_length: 16; j_call: TRBJ2-2; d_call: .; v_call: TRBV19; clone_size: .; cdr3_nt: TGTGCCAGTAGTATATATGGGGTCGTGGACACCGGGGAGCTGTTTTTT; cdr3_aa: CASSIYGVVDTGELFF
cdr3_length: 11; j_call: TRBJ1-1; d_call: .; v_call: TRBV12-3/TRBV12-4; clone_size: .; cdr3_nt: TGTGCCAGCAGTTTGTATAATGAAGCTTTCTTT; cdr3_aa: CASSLYNEAFF
cdr3_length: 15; j_call: TRBJ1-1; d_call: .; v_call: TRBV9; clone_size: .; cdr3_nt: TGTGCCAGCAGCGCAGCAGGAAGCATGAACACTGAAGCTTTCTTT; cdr3_aa: CASSAAGSMNTEAFF
cdr3_length: 16; j_call: TRBJ1-5; d_call: .; v_call: TRBV18; clone_size: once; cdr3_nt: TGTGCCAGCTCACCACGGGCAGCCGTGGACAATCAGCCCCAGCATTTT; cdr3_aa: CASSPRAAVDNQPQHF
cdr3_length: 15; j_call: TRBJ1-6; d_call: .; v_call: TRBV6-1; clone_size: .; cdr3_nt: TGTGCCAGCAGTGAACTCCCTACTAATAATTCACCCCTCCACTTT; cdr3_aa: CASSELPTNNSPLHF
cdr3_length: 13; j_call: TRBJ1-2; d_call: TRBD1; v_call: TRBV7-2; clone_size: .; cdr3_nt: TGTGCCAGCAGCTTACAGGGGGCTCTTGGCTACACCTTC; cdr3_aa: CASSLQGALGYTF
cdr3_length: 13; j_call: TRBJ1-5; d_call: .; v_call: TRBV7-9; clone_size: .; cdr3_nt: TGTGCCAGCAGTTCCCCTGGGTCTCAGCCCCAGCATTTT; cdr3_aa: CASSSPGSQPQHF
cdr3_length: 13; j_call: TRBJ1-4; d_call: .; v_call: TRBV13; clone_size: .; cdr3_nt: TGTGCCAGCAGCCTAAAGGGATGGGAAAAACTGTTTTTT; cdr3_aa: CASSLKGWEKLFF
cdr3_length: 17; j_call: TRBJ2-2; d_call: TRBD1; v_call: TRBV28; clone_size: .; cdr3_nt: TGTGCCAGCAGTTTCCCACCAGGGACAGGGAACACCGGGGAGCTGTTTTTT; cdr3_aa: CASSFPPGTGNTGELFF
cdr3_length: 13; j_call: TRBJ1-5; d_call: .; v_call: TRBV6-5; clone_size: .; cdr3_nt: TGTGCCAGCAGTTACAGGGGCAATCAGCCCCAGCATTTT; cdr3_aa: CASSYRGNQPQHF
cdr3_length: 14; j_call: TRBJ2-7; d_call: TRBD1; v_call: TRBV28; clone_size: few; cdr3_nt: TGTGCCAGCAGGATGGCCGGGACAGTCTACGAGCAGTACTTC; cdr3_aa: CASRMAGTVYEQYF
cdr3_length: 15; j_call: TRBJ1-2; d_call: TRBD1; v_call: TRBV27; clone_size: .; cdr3_nt: TGTGCCAGCAGTTCCCCCGGGACAGGGATGGGAGGCTACACCTTC; cdr3_aa: CASSSPGTGMGGYTF
cdr3_length: 14; j_call: TRBJ2-1; d_call: .; v_call: TRBV21-1; clone_size: .; cdr3_nt: TGTGCCAGCAGCAAATTTAGGGGATACAATGAGCAGTTCTTC; cdr3_aa: CASSKFRGYNEQFF
cdr3_length: 12; j_call: TRBJ2-7; d_call: .; v_call: TRBV11-2; clone_size: .; cdr3_nt: TGTGCCAGCAGCTTATGGGGGTACGAGCAGTACTTC; cdr3_aa: CASSLWGYEQYF
cdr3_length: 15; j_call: TRBJ2-7; d_call: .; v_call: TRBV28; clone_size: few; cdr3_nt: TGTGCCAGCAGATCACTAGGAGCGAGCTCCTACGAGCAGTACTTC; cdr3_aa: CASRSLGASSYEQYF
cdr3_length: 14; j_call: TRBJ2-7; d_call: .; v_call: TRBV7-2; clone_size: .; cdr3_nt: TGTGCCAGCAGCTTAGGAGGGGGTTCCTACGAGCAGTACTTC; cdr3_aa: CASSLGGGSYEQYF
cdr3_length: 15; j_call: TRBJ1-1; d_call: .; v_call: TRBV6-1; clone_size: .; cdr3_nt: TGTGCCAGCAGTGACGGGATGGGTTCGGGGAATGAAGCTTTCTTT; cdr3_aa: CASSDGMGSGNEAFF
cdr3_length: 15; j_call: TRBJ1-2; d_call: .; v_call: TRBV4-1; clone_size: .; cdr3_nt: TGCGCCAGCAGCCAAGCTCAGGGGCGAAACTATGGCTACACCTTC; cdr3_aa: CASSQAQGRNYGYTF
cdr3_length: 16; j_call: TRBJ2-3; d_call: TRBD2; v_call: TRBV9; clone_size: .; cdr3_nt: TGTGCCAGCAGCGCGACTAGCGGGGCGTACACAGATACGCAGTATTTT; cdr3_aa: CASSATSGAYTDTQYF
cdr3_length: 16; j_call: TRBJ2-4; d_call: .; v_call: TRBV7-2; clone_size: .; cdr3_nt: TGTGCCAGCAGCTTAGAGTCGGGGATAGCCAAAAACATTCAGTACTTC; cdr3_aa: CASSLESGIAKNIQYF
cdr3_length: 14; j_call: TRBJ1-3; d_call: .; v_call: TRBV7-3; clone_size: .; cdr3_nt: TGTGCCAGCAGCTTAACCCAGGGAGGAAACACCATATATTTT; cdr3_aa: CASSLTQGGNTIYF
cdr3_length: 15; j_call: TRBJ1-5; d_call: .; v_call: TRBV6-5; clone_size: .; cdr3_nt: TGTGCCACCTACTCGGCAAGTTATAGCAATCAGCCCCAGCATTTT; cdr3_aa: CATYSASYSNQPQHF
cdr3_length: 13; j_call: TRBJ1-1; d_call: TRBD1; v_call: TRBV29-1; clone_size: .; cdr3_nt: TGCAGCGTCCCACCTATGACAGGGACTGAAGCTTTCTTT; cdr3_aa: CSVPPMTGTEAFF
cdr3_length: 15; j_call: TRBJ2-3; d_call: TRBD1; v_call: TRBV27; clone_size: .; cdr3_nt: TGTGCCAGCAGTTTTTCGACAGGGTCAGCGGATACGCAGTATTTT; cdr3_aa: CASSFSTGSADTQYF
cdr3_length: 14; j_call: TRBJ1-6; d_call: .; v_call: TRBV19; clone_size: .; cdr3_nt: TGTGCCAGTAGTACGGCAGGGCCCAATTCACCCCTCCACTTT; cdr3_aa: CASSTAGPNSPLHF
cdr3_length: 14; j_call: TRBJ2-7; d_call: .; v_call: TRBV19; clone_size: .; cdr3_nt: TGTGCCAGTGCAACGGACACCTTTTCGGGCGAGCAGTACTTC; cdr3_aa: CASATDTFSGEQYF
cdr3_length: 13; j_call: TRBJ1-1; d_call: .; v_call: TRBV3-1/TRBV3-2; clone_size: .; cdr3_nt: TGTGCCAGCAGCCAAGGCCCCCGAGATGAAGCTTTCTTT; cdr3_aa: CASSQGPRDEAFF
cdr3_length: 17; j_call: TRBJ2-7; d_call: TRBD2; v_call: TRBV5-1; clone_size: few; cdr3_nt: TGCGCCAGCAGCTTGTCCGGGCTACTAGCGGGGGACTACGAGCAGTACTTC; cdr3_aa: CASSLSGLLAGDYEQYF
cdr3_length: 13; j_call: TRBJ1-1; d_call: .; v_call: TRBV6-5; clone_size: .; cdr3_nt: TGTGCCAGCAGTTACTCGAGGGGCGCTGAAGCTTTCTTT; cdr3_aa: CASSYSRGAEAFF
cdr3_length: 17; j_call: TRBJ1-6; d_call: TRBD1; v_call: TRBV5-4; clone_size: .; cdr3_nt: TGTGCCAGCAGCCCGGCTGGGACAGGGGGGATTATCTCACCCCTCCACTTT; cdr3_aa: CASSPAGTGGIISPLHF
cdr3_length: 17; j_call: TRBJ1-4; d_call: .; v_call: TRBV5-1; clone_size: once; cdr3_nt: TGCGCCAGCAGCCCCTCCCCTCGCCGGGATCACCTTGAAAAACTGTTTTTT; cdr3_aa: CASSPSPRRDHLEKLFF
cdr3_length: 14; j_call: TRBJ1-1; d_call: .; v_call: TRBV6-2/TRBV6-3; clone_size: .; cdr3_nt: TGTGCCAGCAGTCCCGGTCGGGTTAACACTGAAGCTTTCTTT; cdr3_aa: CASSPGRVNTEAFF
cdr3_length: 16; j_call: TRBJ2-5; d_call: TRBD1; v_call: TRBV5-1; clone_size: .; cdr3_nt: TGCGCCAGCAGTTCTATAGGGGACAGCCCTCAAGAGACCCAGTACTTC; cdr3_aa: CASSSIGDSPQETQYF